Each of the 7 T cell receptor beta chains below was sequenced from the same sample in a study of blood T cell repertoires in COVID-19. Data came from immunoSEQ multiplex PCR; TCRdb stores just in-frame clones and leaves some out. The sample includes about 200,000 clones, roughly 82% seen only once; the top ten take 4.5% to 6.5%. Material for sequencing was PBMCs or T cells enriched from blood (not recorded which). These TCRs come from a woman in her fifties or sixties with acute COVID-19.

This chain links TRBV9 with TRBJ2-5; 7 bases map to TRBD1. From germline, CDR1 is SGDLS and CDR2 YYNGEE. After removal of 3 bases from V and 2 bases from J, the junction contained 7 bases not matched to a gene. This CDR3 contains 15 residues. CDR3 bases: TGTGCCAGCAGCGCCCACTGGGACAGACAAGAGACCCAGTACTTC. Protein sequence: CASSAHWDRQETQYF. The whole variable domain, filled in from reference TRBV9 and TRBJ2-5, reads DSGVTQTPKHLITATGQRVTLRCSPRSGDLSVYWYQQSLDQGLQFLIQYYNGEERAKGNILERFSAQQFPDLHSELNLSSLELGDSALYFCASSAHWDRQETQYFGPGTRLLVL.

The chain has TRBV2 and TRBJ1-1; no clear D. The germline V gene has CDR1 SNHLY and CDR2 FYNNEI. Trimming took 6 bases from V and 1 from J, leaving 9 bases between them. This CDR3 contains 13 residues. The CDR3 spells CASRLGPNTEAFF. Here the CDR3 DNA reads TGTGCCAGCAGGCTGGGCCCGAACACTGAAGCTTTCTTT.

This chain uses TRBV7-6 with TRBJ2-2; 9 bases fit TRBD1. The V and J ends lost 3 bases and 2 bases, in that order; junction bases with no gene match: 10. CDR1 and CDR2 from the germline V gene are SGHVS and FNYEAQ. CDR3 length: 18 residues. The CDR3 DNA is TGTGCCAGCAGCTTTTCCCCTCGGGACAGGGACAACACCGGGGAGCTGTTTTTT. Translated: CASSFSPRDRDNTGELFF.

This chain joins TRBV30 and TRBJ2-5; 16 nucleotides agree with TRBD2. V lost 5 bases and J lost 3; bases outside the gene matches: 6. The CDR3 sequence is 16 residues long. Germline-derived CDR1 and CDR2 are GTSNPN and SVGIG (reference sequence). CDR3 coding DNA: TGTGCCTGGTCGGGACTAGCGGGGGGGCCGAAAGAGACCCAGTACTTC. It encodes CAWSGLAGGPKETQYF.

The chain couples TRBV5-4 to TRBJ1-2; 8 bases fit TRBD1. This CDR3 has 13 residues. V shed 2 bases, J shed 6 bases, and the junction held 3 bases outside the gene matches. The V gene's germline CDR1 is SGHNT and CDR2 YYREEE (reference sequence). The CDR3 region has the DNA TGTGCCAGCAGCTTCAGGGGGCGGGATGGCTACACCTTC. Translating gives CASSFRGRDGYTF. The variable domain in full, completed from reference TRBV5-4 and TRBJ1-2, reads ETGVTQSPTHLIKTRGQQVTLRCSSQSGHNTVSWYQQALGQGPQFIFQYYREEENGRGNFPPRFSGLQFPNYSSELNVNALELDDSALYLCASSFRGRDGYTFGSGTRLTVV.

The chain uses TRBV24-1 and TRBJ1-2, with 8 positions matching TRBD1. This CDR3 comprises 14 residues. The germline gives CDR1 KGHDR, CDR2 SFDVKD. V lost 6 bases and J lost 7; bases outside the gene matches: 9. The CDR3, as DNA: TGTGCCACCAGTTCAGGGGGCCGGGAAATTGGCTACACCTTC. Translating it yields CATSSGGREIGYTF.

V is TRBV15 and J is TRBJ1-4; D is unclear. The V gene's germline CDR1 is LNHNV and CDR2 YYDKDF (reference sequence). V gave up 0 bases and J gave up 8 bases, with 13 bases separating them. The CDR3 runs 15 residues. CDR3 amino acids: CATSRDSVSEEKLFF. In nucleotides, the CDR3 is TGTGCCACCAGCAGAGATTCCGTTTCCGAGGAAAAACTGTTTTTT.